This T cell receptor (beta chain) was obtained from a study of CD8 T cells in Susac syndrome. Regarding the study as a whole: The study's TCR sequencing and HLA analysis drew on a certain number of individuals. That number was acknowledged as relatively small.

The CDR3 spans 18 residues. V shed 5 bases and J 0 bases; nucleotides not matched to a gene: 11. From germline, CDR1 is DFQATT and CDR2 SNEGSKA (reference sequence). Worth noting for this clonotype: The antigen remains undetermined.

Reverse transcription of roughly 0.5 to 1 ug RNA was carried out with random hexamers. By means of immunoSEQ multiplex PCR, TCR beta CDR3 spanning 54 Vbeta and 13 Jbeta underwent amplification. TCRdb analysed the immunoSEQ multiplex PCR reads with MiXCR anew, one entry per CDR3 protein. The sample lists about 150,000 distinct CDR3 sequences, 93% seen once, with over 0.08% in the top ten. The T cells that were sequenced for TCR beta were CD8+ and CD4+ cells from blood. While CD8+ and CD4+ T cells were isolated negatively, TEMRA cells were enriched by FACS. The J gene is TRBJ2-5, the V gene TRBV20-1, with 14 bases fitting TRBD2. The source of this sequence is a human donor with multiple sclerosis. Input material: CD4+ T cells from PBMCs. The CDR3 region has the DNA TGCAGTGCTTCCGGGACTAGCGGGAGAGGGGGGTACCAAGAGACCCAGTACTTC. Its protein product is CSASGTSGRGGYQETQYF.